This entry describes one T cell receptor beta chain. Enrolled through a virtual design, the participants were between about 18 and 100 years of age and came from 24 US areas. The data were obtained in a study of blood T cell repertoires in COVID-19. Study details: Sources were T cells, B-cell-depleted T cells, or PBMCs; the material itself was cDNA or gDNA.

The CDR3 has 15 amino acids. Germline assignment: CDR1 SGHAT and CDR2 FQNNGV. J lost 0 bases, V lost 3 bases, and 4 bases had no gene match. How the authors handled the data: Nucleated cell number was recorded as an estimate derived from reference gene primer amplification. Clones were read by immunoSEQ multiplex PCR, and TCRdb kept only the in-frame ones, dropping some. That table furnishes V, J and clone size, whereas the DNA furnished D and trimming. The sample has over 200,000 clones; around 86% are singletons. Source material: PBMCs or T cells enriched from blood (not recorded which). This receptor was taken from a woman aged 45-60 years with acute COVID-19. The chain is built from TRBV11-2 and TRBJ1-1; TRBD1 matches 7 bases. The CDR3 protein is CASSFAGTVNTEAFF. For the CDR3, the DNA is TGTGCCAGCAGCTTCGCCGGGACAGTGAACACTGAAGCTTTCTTT.